This T cell receptor (beta chain) was observed in a study of regulatory T cells in long-lasting Graves disease. Study information: Graves' patients, newly diagnosed, had taken antithyroid drugs under 3 months.

This clonotype came up many times. Its specificity is not known. Building of the TCR beta libraries involved iRepertoire HTBI primers and Arm-PCR of CDR3 regions. TCRdb reanalysed the multiplex PCR reads using MiXCR and keeps one entry per CDR3 protein. The top ten hold approximately 21% of the sample, which has hundreds of thousands of distinct CDR3 sequences, less than 20% seen once. CDR1 and CDR2 from the germline V gene are MNHEY and SVGAGI. Trimming at V came to 2 bases and at J to 9 bases, leaving 10 bases not matched to a gene. This CDR3 region has 15 residues. Study results and caveats: The study found TRBV28, TRBJ1-2 and TRBJ2-5 favored in persistent disease.

The time point was: newly diagnosed GD, antithyroid drugs for less than 3 months. Making the TCR library involved RNA that had been extracted from PBMCs. Investigators report Graves' disease was diagnosed under American Thyroid Association guidelines. The authors drew patients from an endocrinology department in Xi'an, China. The sample in question was peripheral blood mononuclear cells (PBMCs), obtained at new diagnosis, from a patient treated with antithyroid drugs. This TCR was sampled from a female donor with Graves disease. The V gene is TRBV6-5, the J gene TRBJ2-1; 7 positions match TRBD2. The CDR3 is CASSYGGEGRPEQFF. As DNA, the CDR3 is TGTGCCAGCAGTTACGGGGGGGAGGGCCGTCCTGAGCAGTTCTTC.